The subject of this entry is one T cell receptor (beta chain). V lost 3 bases and J 2 bases, leaving 14 bases between the germline ends. Germline CDR1 reads WSHSY; CDR2 reads SAAADI. The CDR3 runs 16 residues. The sample belongs to a study of blood T cell repertoires in COVID-19. As for the study in general: The United States, Italy and Spain were the sources of the acute and convalescent COVID-19 samples.

Authors' methods: How many nucleated cells were present was estimated from reference gene primer amplification. Using immunoSEQ multiplex PCR, the repertoire was profiled, and TCRdb retains in-frame clones only, with some absent. That table supplies the V and J calls and clone size; D and trimming were determined from the DNA. Counted here are hundreds of thousands of clones, around 87% occurring once; the ten biggest clones make up about a tenth. Individuals drawn from around 24 US areas were about 18 to 95 years old. Grouping used clinical history reported by participants in a survey and questionnaire.

The sequenced sample consisted of PBMCs or T cells enriched from blood (not recorded which). The rearrangement joins TRBV10-2 to TRBJ1-5; D perhaps matches TRBD1 (5 bases). The receptor comes from a woman aged 50 to 65 who had recovered from COVID-19. The DNA of the CDR3 is TGCGCCAGCAGTGATTCGGGGGGGGTGGGCAATCAGCCCCAGCATTTT. Amino acid sequence: CASSDSGGVGNQPQHF.